A selection of T cell receptor beta chains follows, all from one sample in a study of blood T cell repertoires in COVID-19. Clones were read by immunoSEQ multiplex PCR, and TCRdb kept only the in-frame ones, dropping some. This sample has hundreds of thousands of clones, with 88% found just once. The sample was PBMCs or T cells enriched from blood (not recorded which). The receptor source for this set is a woman between 18 and 29 years old who had been exposed to COVID-19. The CDR3 runs from the conserved cysteine through the conserved F or W. Each record gives: V gene, D gene, J gene, clone size, CDR3 DNA, CDR3 protein. The D gene is left open where the match is weak. Clone size appears in some rows only: once, few, many, or a class for an expanded clone.

>TRBV18|TRBD2|TRBJ2-5|-
TGTGCCAGCTCACCACCGGGCGGGGGGAAACAAGAGACCCAGTACTTC
CASSPPGGGKQETQYF
>TRBV10-3|-|TRBJ2-4|once
TGTGCCATCAGTGAGTCGGTAGGGAGTAACAAAAACATTCAGTACTTC
CAISESVGSNKNIQYF
>TRBV7-2|-|TRBJ2-3|-
TGTGCCAGCAGCTATCAGCGGCACACAGATACGCAGTATTTT
CASSYQRHTDTQYF
>TRBV19|TRBD2|TRBJ2-1|-
TGTGCCAGTAGTACCCCGGGACTAGCGGGAGCAGGCCAGTTCTTC
CASSTPGLAGAGQFF
>TRBV28|-|TRBJ2-7|once
TGTGCCAGCAGTTTATCGCTATACGAGCAGTACTTC
CASSLSLYEQYF
>TRBV19|TRBD2|TRBJ2-7|once
TGTGCCAGTAGCATAGCGGGAGTGGGATACGAGCAGTACTTC
CASSIAGVGYEQYF
>TRBV19|TRBD2|TRBJ2-3|-
TGTGCCAGTAGTTCCCGGACTAGCGGGGGGAGGGATACGCAGTATTTT
CASSSRTSGGRDTQYF
>TRBV15|-|TRBJ1-5|-
TGTGCCACCAGCAGTGGTCCAGGTAGCAATCAGCCCCAGCATTTT
CATSSGPGSNQPQHF
>TRBV25-1|TRBD2|TRBJ2-7|once
TGTGCCAGCCTCCCGGGGGGGTCCTACGAGCAGTACTTC
CASLPGGSYEQYF
>TRBV3-1/TRBV3-2|TRBD1|TRBJ1-1|-
TGTGCCAGCAGACAGTCAGCAGGGGGAACTGAAGCTTTCTTT
CASRQSAGGTEAFF
>TRBV3-1/TRBV3-2|-|TRBJ2-7|few
TGTGCCAGCAGCTGGCCAATTCAAACCCGCTACGAGCAGTACTTC
CASSWPIQTRYEQYF